Included here is one T cell receptor (beta chain) sequence, with context. This specimen belongs to a study of blood T cell repertoires in COVID-19. The CDR3 totals 14 residues. Germline-derived CDR1 and CDR2 are GTSNPN and SVGIG (reference sequence). The ends were cut back, 0 bases at V and 3 bases at J, with 9 bases in the middle. Repertoires were generated with immunoSEQ multiplex PCR, while TCRdb's copy carries only in-frame clones and drops some. The table has about 350,000 clones, around nine tenths seen once. The gene calls are TRBV30 and TRBJ1-5; D is unclear. The clonotype originates from a woman in her 70s with COVID-19, enrolled during active disease. Material: peripheral blood. DNA for the CDR3: TGTGCCTGGAGTGTAGTCCAGGACAATCAGCCCCAGCATTTT. It encodes CAWSVVQDNQPQHF. Based on the CDR3 plus reference TRBV30 and TRBJ1-5, the full variable domain is SQTIHQWPATLVQPVGSPLSLECTVEGTSNPNLYWYRQAAGRGLQLLFYSVGIGQISSEVPQNLSASRPQDRQFILSSKKLLLSDSGFYLCAWSVVQDNQPQHFGDGTRLSIL.